This entry describes one TCR beta chain. This sample was taken from a study of CD8 T cell repertoires and HIV-1 epitope variants. Data came from immunoSEQ multiplex PCR; TCRdb stores just in-frame clones and leaves some out. The sample has tens of thousands of clones, around 67% seen once. With 3 bases clipped from V and 6 bases from J, the junction kept 11 bases outside the gene matches. Germline values: CDR1 MNHNS, CDR2 SASEGT. CDR3 size: 16 residues. The chain combines TRBV6-1 with TRBJ2-1; 7 positions match TRBD1. This receptor was taken from a male donor with HIV. The sequenced material came from uncultured baseline CD8+ T cells from peripheral blood mononuclear cells (PBMCs). The CDR3 sequence: CASSDDLTGAGNEQFF. For the CDR3, the DNA is TGTGCCAGCAGTGATGATCTCACAGGGGCGGGCAATGAGCAGTTCTTC.